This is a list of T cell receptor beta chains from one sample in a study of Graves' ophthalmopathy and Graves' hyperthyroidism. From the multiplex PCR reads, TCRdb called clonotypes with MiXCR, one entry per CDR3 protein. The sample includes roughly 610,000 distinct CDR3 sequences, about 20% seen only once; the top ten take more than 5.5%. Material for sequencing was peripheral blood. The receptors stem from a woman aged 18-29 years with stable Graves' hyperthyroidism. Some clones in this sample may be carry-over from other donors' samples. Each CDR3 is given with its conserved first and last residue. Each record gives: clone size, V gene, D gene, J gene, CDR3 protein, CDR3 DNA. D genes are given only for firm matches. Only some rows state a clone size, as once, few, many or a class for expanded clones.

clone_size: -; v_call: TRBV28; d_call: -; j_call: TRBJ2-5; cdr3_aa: CASSPSDLQAPGIQETQYF; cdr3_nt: TGTGCCAGCAGCCCCTCGGATTTACAGGCACCCGGGATCCAAGAGACCCAGTACTTC
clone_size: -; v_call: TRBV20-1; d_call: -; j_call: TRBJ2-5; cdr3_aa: CSARNYRVGETQYF; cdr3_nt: TGCAGTGCTAGGAATTACAGGGTGGGGGAGACCCAGTACTTC
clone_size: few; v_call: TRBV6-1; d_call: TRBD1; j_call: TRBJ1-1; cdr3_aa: CASNPTGDYMNTEAFF; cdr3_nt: TGTGCCAGCAACCCAACAGGGGATTATATGAACACTGAAGCTTTCTTT
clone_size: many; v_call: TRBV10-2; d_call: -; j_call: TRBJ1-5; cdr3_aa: CASRLGGDNQPQHF; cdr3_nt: TGCGCCAGCAGGTTAGGGGGTGACAATCAGCCCCAGCATTTT
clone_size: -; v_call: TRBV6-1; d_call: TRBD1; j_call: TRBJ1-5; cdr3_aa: CASSNGQGACQPQHF; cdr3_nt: TGTGCCAGCAGTAATGGACAGGGGGCCTGTCAGCCCCAGCATTTT
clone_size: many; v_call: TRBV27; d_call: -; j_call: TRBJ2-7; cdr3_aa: CASSLHGYEQYF; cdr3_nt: TGTGCCAGCAGTTTACACGGCTACGAGCAGTACTTC
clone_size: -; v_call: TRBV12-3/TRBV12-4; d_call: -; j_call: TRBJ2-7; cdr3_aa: CASSSQTFPEQYF; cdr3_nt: TGTGCCAGCAGTTCCCAGACTTTTCCCGAGCAGTACTTC
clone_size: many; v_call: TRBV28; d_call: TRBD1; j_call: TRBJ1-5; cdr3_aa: CASREDRGRQPQHF; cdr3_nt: TGTGCCAGCAGGGAAGACAGGGGACGTCAGCCCCAGCATTTT
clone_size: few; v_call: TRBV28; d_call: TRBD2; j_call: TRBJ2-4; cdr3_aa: CASRPDPLGVVGGIAKNIQYF; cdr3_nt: TGTGCCAGCAGGCCAGACCCGCTAGGGGTTGTCGGGGGGATCGCCAAAAACATTCAGTACTTC
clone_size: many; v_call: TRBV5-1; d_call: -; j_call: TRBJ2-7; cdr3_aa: CASSWTQRTELGYEQYF; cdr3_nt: TGCGCCAGCAGCTGGACCCAAAGGACGGAGCTCGGCTACGAGCAGTACTTC
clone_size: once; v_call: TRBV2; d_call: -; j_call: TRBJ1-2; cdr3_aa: CASSLGTHQGGYTF; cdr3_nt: TGTGCCAGCAGCCTAGGGACTCACCAGGGGGGCTACACCTTC
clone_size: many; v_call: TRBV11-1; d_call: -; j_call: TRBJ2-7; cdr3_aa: CASSATYGLFSYEQYF; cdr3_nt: TGTGCCAGCAGTGCAACTTATGGATTGTTTTCCTACGAGCAGTACTTC
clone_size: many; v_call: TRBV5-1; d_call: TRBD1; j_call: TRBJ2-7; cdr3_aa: CASSGRGQGAYEQYF; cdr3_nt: TGCGCCAGCAGCGGGAGGGGACAGGGTGCCTACGAGCAGTACTTC
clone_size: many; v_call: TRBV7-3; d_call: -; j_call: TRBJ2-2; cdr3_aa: CASSPREAGELFF; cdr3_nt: TGTGCCAGCAGCCCCCGAGAAGCCGGGGAGCTGTTTTTT
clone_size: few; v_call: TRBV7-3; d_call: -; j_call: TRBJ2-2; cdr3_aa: CASSLSPANTGELFF; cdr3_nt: TGTGCCAGCAGCTTAAGCCCAGCGAACACCGGGGAGCTGTTTTTT
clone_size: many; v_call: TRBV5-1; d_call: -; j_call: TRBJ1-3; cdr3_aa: CASSREGISGNTIYF; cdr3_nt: TGCGCCAGCAGCCGTGAGGGGATATCTGGAAACACCATATATTTT
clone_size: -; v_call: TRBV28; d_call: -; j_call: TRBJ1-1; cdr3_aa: CASSLLGMRTQERSTEAFF; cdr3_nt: TGTGCCAGCAGTTTATTAGGCATGAGGACACAGGAGAGGAGCACTGAAGCTTTCTTT
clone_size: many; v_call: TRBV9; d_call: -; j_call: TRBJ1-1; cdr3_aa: CASSVGTAALNTEAFF; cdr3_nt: TGTGCCAGCAGCGTAGGGACAGCCGCCTTGAACACTGAAGCTTTCTTT
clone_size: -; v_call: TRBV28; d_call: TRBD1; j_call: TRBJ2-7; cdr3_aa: CASSWDRFGSYEQYF; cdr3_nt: TGTGCCAGCAGCTGGGACAGGTTCGGCTCCTACGAGCAGTACTTC
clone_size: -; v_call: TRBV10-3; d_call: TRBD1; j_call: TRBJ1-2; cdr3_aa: CAISGDRDLDFYTF; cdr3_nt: TGTGCCATCAGTGGGGACAGGGATTTGGATTTCTACACCTTC
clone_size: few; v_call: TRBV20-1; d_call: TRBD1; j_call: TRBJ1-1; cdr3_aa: CSAGGQLGANTEAFF; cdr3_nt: TGCAGTGCTGGGGGACAGCTAGGGGCGAACACTGAAGCTTTCTTT
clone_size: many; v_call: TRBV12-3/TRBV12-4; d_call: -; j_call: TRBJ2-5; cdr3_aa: CASSRTGTWGTQYF; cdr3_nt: TGTGCCAGCAGCCGTACAGGGACCTGGGGGACCCAGTACTTC
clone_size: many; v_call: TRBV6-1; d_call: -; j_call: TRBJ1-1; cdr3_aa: CASSETIGTMNTEAFF; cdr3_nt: TGTGCCAGCAGTGAAACAATTGGGACCATGAACACTGAAGCTTTCTTT
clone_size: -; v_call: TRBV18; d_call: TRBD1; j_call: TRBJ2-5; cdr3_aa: CASSPNPGQEETQYF; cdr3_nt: TGTGCCAGCTCACCTAATCCGGGACAGGAAGAGACCCAGTACTTC
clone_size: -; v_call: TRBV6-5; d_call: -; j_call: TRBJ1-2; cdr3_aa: CASSFLGRSENGYTF; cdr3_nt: TGTGCCAGCAGTTTTTTGGGACGCTCAGAAAATGGCTACACCTTC
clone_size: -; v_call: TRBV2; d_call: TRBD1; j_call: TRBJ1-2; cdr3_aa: CASRPTGGIYGYTF; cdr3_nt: TGTGCCAGCAGGCCCACAGGGGGGATTTATGGCTACACCTTC
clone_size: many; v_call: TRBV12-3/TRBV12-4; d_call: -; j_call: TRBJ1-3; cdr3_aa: CASSPVASGNTIYF; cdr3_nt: TGTGCCAGCAGTCCGGTCGCCTCTGGAAACACCATATATTTT
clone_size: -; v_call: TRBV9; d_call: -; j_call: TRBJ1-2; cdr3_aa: CASSARHGDDYTF; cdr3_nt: TGTGCCAGCAGCGCAAGACACGGGGATGACTACACCTTC
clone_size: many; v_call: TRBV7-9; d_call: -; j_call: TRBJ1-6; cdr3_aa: CASSLIRGVDSPLHF; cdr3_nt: TGTGCCAGCAGCTTAATTAGAGGAGTGGATTCACCCCTCCACTTT
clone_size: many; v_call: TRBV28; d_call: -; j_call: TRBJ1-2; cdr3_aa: CASSSPKPGLPYGYTF; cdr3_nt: TGTGCCAGCAGTTCGCCAAAACCGGGCCTGCCCTATGGCTACACCTTC
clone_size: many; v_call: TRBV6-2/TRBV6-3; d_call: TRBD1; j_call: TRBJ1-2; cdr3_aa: CASSYSKVFVRGEYGYTF; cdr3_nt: TGTGCCAGCAGTTACTCGAAGGTTTTTGTCAGGGGGGAATATGGCTACACCTTC
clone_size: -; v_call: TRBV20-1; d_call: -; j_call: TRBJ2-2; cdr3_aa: CSAPAPGTGELFF; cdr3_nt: TGCAGCGCCCCGGCTCCGGGCACCGGGGAGCTGTTTTTT
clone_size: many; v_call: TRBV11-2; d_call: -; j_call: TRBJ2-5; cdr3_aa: CASSPLRISGTQYF; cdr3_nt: TGTGCCAGCAGTCCATTGCGTATTTCTGGAACCCAGTACTTC
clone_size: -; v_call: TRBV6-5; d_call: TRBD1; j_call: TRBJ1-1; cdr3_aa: CASSSYRGEAFF; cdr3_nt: TGTGCCAGCAGTTCCTACAGGGGCGAAGCTTTCTTT
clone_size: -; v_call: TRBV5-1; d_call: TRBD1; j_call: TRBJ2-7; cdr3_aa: CASSRIQGASNEQYF; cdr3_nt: TGCGCCAGCAGCCGCATACAGGGGGCATCCAACGAGCAGTACTTC
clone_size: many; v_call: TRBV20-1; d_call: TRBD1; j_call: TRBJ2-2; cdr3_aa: CSASRTGVTGELFF; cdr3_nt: TGCAGTGCTTCTCGGACAGGGGTCACCGGGGAGCTGTTTTTT
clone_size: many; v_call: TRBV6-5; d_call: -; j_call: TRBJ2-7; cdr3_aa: CASSYSRDEQYF; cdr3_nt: TGTGCCAGCAGTTACTCCCGGGACGAGCAGTACTTC
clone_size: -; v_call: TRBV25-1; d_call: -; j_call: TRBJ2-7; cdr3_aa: CASSDSRESSYEQYF; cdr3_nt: TGTGCCAGCAGTGATTCCCGGGAGAGCTCCTACGAGCAGTACTTC
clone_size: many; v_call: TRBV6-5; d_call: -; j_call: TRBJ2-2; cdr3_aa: CASSSETYTGELFF; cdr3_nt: TGTGCCAGCAGCTCCGAGACTTACACCGGGGAGCTGTTTTTT
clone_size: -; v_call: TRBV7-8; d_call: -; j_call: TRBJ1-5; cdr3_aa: CASSSITGHQPQHF; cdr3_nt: TGTGCCAGCAGTTCTATTACGGGGCATCAGCCCCAGCATTTT
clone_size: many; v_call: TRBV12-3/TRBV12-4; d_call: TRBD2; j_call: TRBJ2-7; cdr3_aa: CASAGGPYEQYF; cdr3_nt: TGTGCCAGCGCGGGGGGACCCTACGAGCAGTACTTC